These T cell receptor beta chains were read from a single sample in a study of T cell clonotyping in hematopoietic cell transplantation. Method: immunoSEQ multiplex PCR; TCRdb's copy keeps in-frame clones and lacks some. The sample lists tens of thousands of clones; around 94% were seen once. The specimen sequenced was peripheral blood mononuclear cells. The receptors were sampled from a woman in her forties or fifties in good health. Some clones in this sample may be carry-over from other donors' samples. The CDR3 runs from the conserved cysteine through the conserved F or W. A D gene is named only where the DNA matches it firmly. Size tells how often a clone was seen (once, few, many) or the class of an expanded clone, and some rows leave it out.

TRBJ2-7 . once TRBV30 TGTGCCTGGAGTGAAGAACCCTACGAGCAGTACTTC CAWSEEPYEQYF
TRBJ2-2 . . TRBV4-3 TGCGCCAGCAGCCAAGAGTGGATCCCCGGGGAGCTGTTTTTT CASSQEWIPGELFF
TRBJ1-2 . . TRBV7-2 TGTGCCAGCAGCCCCCGTCGTGGGAATGGCTACACCTTC CASSPRRGNGYTF
TRBJ1-2 . . TRBV15 TGTGCCACCAGCAGAGATCGGGCAATCCGGAACTATGGCTACACCTTC CATSRDRAIRNYGYTF
TRBJ1-6 . . TRBV4-3 TGCGCCAGCAGCCAAGACGGTGGTTCACCCCTCCACTTT CASSQDGGSPLHF
TRBJ1-4 TRBD1 . TRBV4-1 TGCGCCAGCAGCGGACTGACAGGGCAAAAACTGTTTTTT CASSGLTGQKLFF
TRBJ2-1 TRBD1 . TRBV2 TGTGCCAGCACTAGGGACAGGCACTCCTACAATGAGCAGTTCTTC CASTRDRHSYNEQFF
TRBJ1-1 . . TRBV6-5 TGTGCCAGCAGTCCCCGAATATCGGGCACTGAAGCTTTCTTT CASSPRISGTEAFF
TRBJ1-2 TRBD1 . TRBV6-1 TGTGCCATCCGGACGGCGGGGACAGGCTATGGCTACACCTTC CAIRTAGTGYGYTF
TRBJ1-2 . . TRBV27 TGTGCCAGCAGTTTATCAGGGGCTTATGGCTACACCTTC CASSLSGAYGYTF
TRBJ2-5 . . TRBV28 TGTGCCAGCAGTCAGATTCGGGAGACCCAGTACTTC CASSQIRETQYF
TRBJ2-7 TRBD2 . TRBV30 TGTGCCTGGATGGATAGCGGGTTCTCGGAGCAGTACTTC CAWMDSGFSEQYF
TRBJ1-5 . . TRBV7-2 TGTGCCAGCAGCTTAGAGCCAGTCAGGCAGCCCCAGCATTTT CASSLEPVRQPQHF
TRBJ1-2 . once TRBV9 TGTGCCAGCAGCCCAGGCGGGGGGTACCCTATGGGCTACACCTTC CASSPGGGYPMGYTF
TRBJ2-2 . . TRBV5-1 TGCGCCAGCAGCTTTATTATGGCAGGCGTATCCGGGGAGCTGTTTTTT CASSFIMAGVSGELFF
TRBJ2-1 TRBD1 . TRBV6-6 TGTGCCAGCAGTTACGAGGGGGCCGGCTACAATGAGCAGTTCTTC CASSYEGAGYNEQFF
TRBJ2-7 . . TRBV18 TGTGCCAGCCCCCGGGACGGGACGTCCTACGAGCAGTACTTC CASPRDGTSYEQYF
TRBJ2-6 . . TRBV11-3 TGTGCCAGCAGCCGACAGGATTCTGGGGCCAACGTCCTGACTTTC CASSRQDSGANVLTF
TRBJ2-1 . . TRBV6-5 TGTGCCAGCAGTTACGCGGGGGCCCAAAATGAGCAGTTCTTC CASSYAGAQNEQFF
TRBJ1-2 . . TRBV11-3 TGTGCCAGCAGCTTAGTCGGAGGTGGCTACACCTTC CASSLVGGGYTF
TRBJ2-7 TRBD2 . TRBV18 TGTGCCAGCTCACCACTCGGGGGGGCGAGCTCCTACGAGCAGTACTTC CASSPLGGASSYEQYF
TRBJ2-7 . . TRBV5-1 TGCGCCAGCAGCTTGGAGGGGTCCCGACTGAGAGAGCAGTACTTC CASSLEGSRLREQYF
TRBJ2-7 . . TRBV9 TGTGCCAGCAGCGTAGCCCCGGATTCCTACGAGCAGTACTTC CASSVAPDSYEQYF
TRBJ1-5 TRBD1 . TRBV19 TGTGCCAGTAGTATCATTGCAGGGGGCTTAAGCAATCAGCCCCAGCATTTT CASSIIAGGLSNQPQHF
TRBJ2-6 TRBD1 . TRBV19 TGTGCCAGTAGAGGGACAGGGGCTGGGGCCAACGTCCTGACTTTC CASRGTGAGANVLTF
TRBJ1-2 TRBD1 . TRBV4-3 TGCGCCAGCAGCCAAGGACAGGGGTCGAAATATGGCTACACCTTC CASSQGQGSKYGYTF
TRBJ1-1 . . TRBV27 TGTGCCAGCCACGCAGGCCACGTTAACACTGAAGCTTTCTTT CASHAGHVNTEAFF
TRBJ2-3 TRBD1 once TRBV19 TGTGCCAGTAGTAGGGACAGGGGAACAGATACGCAGTATTTT CASSRDRGTDTQYF
TRBJ1-4 . once TRBV15 TGTGCCACCAGCCGAGACCCCAGGGAAAAACTGTTTTTT CATSRDPREKLFF
TRBJ2-7 . once TRBV15 TGTGCCACCCGAGCCGAACGGGGTATCGACGAGCAGTACTTC CATRAERGIDEQYF
TRBJ2-7 . . TRBV4-2 TGTGCCAGCAGCCAAGATTCGGGAGAGGTGGGCGAGCAGTACTTC CASSQDSGEVGEQYF
TRBJ2-3 TRBD2 once TRBV10-3 TGTGCCACCGTTAGCGGGGGGGATGAAAATACGCAGTATTTT CATVSGGDENTQYF
TRBJ1-3 . . TRBV6-6 TGTGCCAGCAGTGTGGTAGACACCATATATTTT CASSVVDTIYF
TRBJ2-7 TRBD2 . TRBV4-3 TGCGCCAGCAGCCAAGATCTAGCGGGGGACTCCTACGAGCAGTACTTC CASSQDLAGDSYEQYF
TRBJ1-3 . . TRBV4-3 TGCGCCAGCAGCCAAGAACTCGGGTACAGGGTCTCTGGAAACACCATATATTTT CASSQELGYRVSGNTIYF
TRBJ1-2 . . TRBV5-6 TGTGCCAGCAGCTTGGAAGTATCGAGGGGCTACACCTTC CASSLEVSRGYTF
TRBJ2-7 TRBD2 . TRBV5-6 TGTGCCAGCAGCCTAGCGGGGGTAACCTACGAGCAGTACTTC CASSLAGVTYEQYF
TRBJ2-7 . . TRBV5-1 TGCGCCAGCAGCTTGGATGCAGGAATCTACGAGCAGTACTTC CASSLDAGIYEQYF
TRBJ1-2 TRBD1 . TRBV6-4 TGTGCCAGCAGTGACGGGACAGGGACTCATGGCTACACCTTC CASSDGTGTHGYTF
TRBJ2-7 . . TRBV28 TGTGCCAGCCGGACAGCGTCAAACGAGCAGTACTTC CASRTASNEQYF
TRBJ2-2 . . TRBV7-3 TGTGCCAGCAGCTTAACTCCAGATCCCAGAGGGGAGCTGTTTTTT CASSLTPDPRGELFF
TRBJ1-1 . . TRBV13 TGTGCCAGCAGCTCGGACCGGGCCACTGAAGCTTTCTTT CASSSDRATEAFF
TRBJ2-7 . . TRBV10-3 TGTGCCATCAGTGATGAGAGGGTCCTCCGCCACGAGCAGTACTTC CAISDERVLRHEQYF
TRBJ1-6 TRBD1 . TRBV27 TGTGCCAGCAGTCCCATTCAGGGGGTCTCCTATAATTCACCCCTCCACTTT CASSPIQGVSYNSPLHF
TRBJ2-3 TRBD1 . TRBV5-4 TGTGCCAGCAGCTTGGCCGGGACAGGGGCTAGCACAGATACGCAGTATTTT CASSLAGTGASTDTQYF
TRBJ2-2 . . TRBV11-3 TGTGCCAGCAGCTTAACCCTTACCGGGGAGCTGTTTTTT CASSLTLTGELFF
TRBJ1-4 . . TRBV7-2 TGTGCCAGCAGCCCTTCAAGCTCAACTAATGAAAAACTGTTTTTT CASSPSSSTNEKLFF
TRBJ2-1 . . TRBV11-3 TGTGCCAGCAGCTTTGGGGGCTCGAATGAGCAGTTCTTC CASSFGGSNEQFF
TRBJ1-5 . . TRBV19 TGTGCCAGTAGTATAGTGGGGAGCAATCAGCCCCAGCATTTT CASSIVGSNQPQHF
TRBJ2-7 . . TRBV7-2 TGTGCCAGCAGCTTAGCTCGGGGCGGGTACGAGCAGTACTTC CASSLARGGYEQYF